Given below is one T cell receptor (beta chain) in context. Antigen unknown. This entry is derived from a study of blood T cells in healthy people across ages. Looking at the study overall: About one barcoded beta molecule per two T cells was captured by template switching.

The use of a sample-barcoded 5' primer and a J-beta primer mix characterized a second PCR of roughly 6 to 12 cycles. TCRdb processed the 5' RACE reads anew with MiXCR; each CDR3 protein has one entry. Here the sample spans 1.5 million to 2 million distinct CDR3 sequences, roughly 28% being singletons. The CDR3 totals 16 residues. CDR1 is DFQATT and CDR2 is SNEGSKA in the germline V gene (reference sequence). The V and J ends lost 3 bases and 0 bases respectively, with 15 bases between them. Study-level findings and limits: Long-lived donors had more naive CD4+ cells and higher diversity than aged donors. The diversity estimates, figures obtained from one million T cells, were considered underestimates. Expanded clonotype changes were possibly confounded by unknown donor CMV status.

The sequence came from a woman aged 25 to 39 in good health. This chain joins TRBV20-1 and TRBJ1-5, with a tentative D call TRBD1 (6 bases). Sequencing was done on a sample of blood. DNA for the CDR3: TGCAGTGCTAGCGCAGGGGCGGGATATAGCAATCAGCCCCAGCATTTT. Translating gives CSASAGAGYSNQPQHF.